This TCR beta chain is drawn from a study of cytomegalovirus exposure and HLA in healthy donors (dated by TCRdb to the late 2010s). The study in broad terms: In an earlier analysis of around 540 of the donors, approximately 260 Gb of sequence data and roughly 100 million unique TCR beta sequences from about 190 million T cells were reported. An early release that covered about 600 HLA-typed donors contained approximately 300 gigabases of sequencing data and tens of millions of unique TCR sequences. The genetic ancestry cluster associated with self-reported Caucasian donors included around 76% of the 398 genotyped donors. The aim of the study was to test whether cataloging public T cell receptors could identify signatures of past pathogen exposure. Using immunosequencing, the study profiled T cell repertoires from some 670 subjects and related those repertoires to cytomegalovirus serostatus. Along with the approximately 620-subject first cohort, a separate validation cohort of some 130 different subjects was used. The study combined high-throughput TCR immunosequencing, statistical association of individual TCRs with disease status, and machine learning to predict cytomegalovirus infection status. To study patterns of TCR occurrence, a later analysis re-analyzed previously published TCR beta repertoires from under 750 donors and added high-resolution HLA genotyping. In the later analysis, no new phenotypic data were used to find candidate immune exposures; instead, reliance was placed on TCR beta sequences and their occurrence across donors. In an earlier analysis of 587 of the donors, high-throughput TCR beta sequencing was used to judge whether each TCR beta V gene segment behaved as functional or pseudogenic. Donor age, sex, ethnicity and CMV serostatus were collected together with the repertoire data. In a later genetic analysis, genome-wide SNP genotypes for about three fifths of the roughly 670 donors were used, and that subset was treated as a discovery cohort. Every repertoire in the discovery cohort had been generated on one and the same sequencing platform. Both class I and class II loci were covered by HLA typing, at four-digit resolution. The number of typed donors differed by locus: about 620-630 for A, B, C, DRB1 and DQB1; 500 to 550 for DQA1; approximately 610 for DPA1; and some 430 for DPB1. Four to six DR-DQ haplotypes were handled as single units for association and clustering, since linkage in the cohort was strong. Among 398 genotyped donors of the cohort, an average of roughly 230,000 unique TCR beta nucleotide sequences was sequenced per donor, of which about 19% were non-productive. What the authors observed across the whole study: A later analysis found that HLA-associated TCR beta chains were more clonally expanded and had lower generation probabilities than equally common non-associated chains. A group of highly shared sequence variants was considered likely to be a technical artifact of the sequencing pipeline. CMV serostatus was the only immune exposure information available for the cohort. A later analysis found that most CMV-associated TCR beta chains appeared HLA-restricted, with HLA associations seemingly driven largely by CMV exposure. A further reported finding was that TCR beta sequences accurately predicted the HLA-A and HLA-B alleles for most subjects in the first cohort. According to a later genetic analysis, donors in an Asian-associated ancestry cluster had fewer N-insertions in productive TCRs than the approximately 630-donor mean. Correlated functional status among segregating V segments might be attributable to linkage disequilibrium, but an unknown experimental factor could not be ruled out. Broadly in line with IMGT annotations, most TCR beta V segments showed up in productive rearrangements about 87% or about 30% of the time in an earlier analysis of 587 of the donors. In vitro tests confirmed that a few of the cytomegalovirus-associated TCR beta chains recognize cytomegalovirus antigens. The cohort was sequenced for TCR beta chains only, and without alpha or paired-chain data the features that could be detected were limited. Because counts were too low, some 16 rarely observed V segments, including chromosome 9 orphons, were excluded from the earlier analysis of under 650 of the donors. Several of the top co-occurrence clusters appeared to be linked to parvovirus B19, influenza, CMV and Epstein-Barr virus, according to a later analysis. Strong co-occurrence of HLA alleles, especially DR and DQ, made assigning TCR associations to individual alleles difficult. Across donors, most TCR sequences were observed very rarely, whereas some public TCRs were present in many individuals. The study gave a list of 150 to 200 TCR beta chains associated with cytomegalovirus. HLA typing was unavailable for some donors at each locus, so association tests used only the typed subset. It was suggested by the authors that the approach could potentially be generalized to other disease states and immunological phenotypes. V-gene and J-gene trimming of TCR beta chains was associated with a missense DCLRE1C variant in a later genetic analysis, and the association was replicated in an independent cohort. The classifier was reported to diagnose cytomegalovirus status with high specificity and sensitivity in both the original cohort and the validation cohort. Specific HLA alleles were associated with around 18,000 TCR beta sequences at a false discovery rate of 0.05 in a later analysis. Roughly uniform sequencing depth across donors was assumed in presence/absence analyses, although this assumption may not hold. Because the 87-base-pair reads could not distinguish some IMGT-functional V segments, including TRBV6-2 and TRBV6-3, those segments were excluded. According to a later analysis, TCR association rates differed among HLA loci, with DRB1 alleles showing the most associated TCRs and HLA-C alleles showing the fewest.

Receptor libraries were prepared by the immunoSEQ multiplex PCR assay. For the multiplex PCR, a mixture combining 60 forward primers for TCR Vbeta segments and 13 reverse primers for TCR Jbeta segments was used. The CDR3 region of rearranged TCR beta genes was amplified from genomic DNA with a multiplex PCR assay. The amplified TCR beta libraries were sequenced on the Illumina HiSeq System as 87-base-pair reads. The authors' analysis ran thus. A later analysis tallied tens of millions of unique TCR beta chains across the 666 repertoires, and around 9.9 million of those chains were shared by two or more donors. A nearest-neighbor algorithm error-corrected the raw reads and collapsed the reads into unique sequences, merging closely related sequences to remove PCR and sequencing errors. V, D and J gene segments were assigned by aligning CDR3 sequences to IMGT reference sequences. For a sequence to be retained, a match of at least six nucleotides was required to both a V gene segment and a J gene segment. Rearrangements were classified as productive when the CDR3 lacked stop codons and remained in frame with V and J, and all other rearrangements were classified as non-productive. Following IMGT convention, CDR3 was defined as the stretch from the second conserved V-encoded cysteine to the conserved J-encoded phenylalanine. Sequences without an unambiguous match to a single V gene segment were excluded from the earlier analysis of approximately 600 of the donors. An earlier analysis of some 610 of the donors called V segments functional above 56.7% productive rearrangements and segregating when the between-donor standard deviation exceeded 5%. To diagnose cytomegalovirus status from the catalog of TCR beta chain sequences, a statistical classification framework was built. A later analysis assigned V and J genes by comparing TCR nucleotide sequences with IMGT/GENE-DB human TR gene sequences. The TCRdist pipeline was used in a later analysis to assign CDR3 sequences and most-parsimonious VDJ recombination scenarios. In a later analysis, every TCR beta chain was defined by the combination of its CDR3 amino acid sequence and its V-gene family, and reads without a unique V-gene family were dropped. To address suspected cross-contamination and a sequencing artifact, a later analysis removed 592 highly shared, low-generation-probability nucleotide sequences. For each public chain, a later analysis derived a clonal expansion index from normalized ranks of inferred template counts within each repertoire. A later analysis computed generation probabilities with a VDJ recombination model fitted to out-of-frame rearrangements, and checked the results against IGoR. In a later analysis, hypergeometric tests were used to score TCR-TCR, TCR-HLA and TCR-CMV co-occurrence, with a repertoire-size bias correction applied to TCR pairs. To estimate false discovery rates, a later analysis permuted the HLA or CMV assignments 20 times. A later analysis grouped co-occurring TCRs with DBSCAN, adding TCRdist sequence similarity when clustering within HLA-allele-positive subsets. Repertoires with fewer than 30,000 or more than 120,000 public chains, plus five repertoires with anomalous nucleotide sharing, were excluded from co-occurrence clustering. TCRdb took this table from immuneACCESS and kept in-frame rearrangements with V and J called. Such tables lack part of the clones; where checked against another copy, unresolved V genes explain under half of the gap, and the rest is unexplained. That table supplies the V and J calls and clone size; D and trimming were determined from the DNA. The sample data list 160,000 or so clones, and around 80% of these were observed just once. The ten most abundant clones make up under 0.9% of the sample.

Turning to this clone: Its antigen remains undetermined. Per-nucleotide qualities are absent, and no much larger clonotype sits a single base away.

Based on the germline V gene (reference sequence), the CDR1 and CDR2 sequences are LNHNV and YYDKDF. Including the terminal cysteine and phenylalanine, the CDR3 comprises 13 residues. CDR3 DNA is the only sequence kept; it has 39 bases, read in frame from the first base. V and J are truncated by 2 bases and 4 bases respectively, leaving an intervening sequence of 7 bases. The cohort consisted of approximately 670 healthy bone marrow donors. At the time of sampling, all cohort members were nominally healthy, though unrecorded immune exposures were likely present. The donor tested CMV seronegative, placing the donor among the roughly 400 seronegative members of the cohort. A peripheral blood sample was collected from each donor, and TCR beta sequencing was performed on peripheral blood mononuclear cells. The Qiagen DNeasy Blood Extraction Kit was used to extract genomic DNA from the blood cell samples.

The V gene is TRBV15 and the J gene is TRBJ2-3, and possibly TRBD2, on 5 matching bases. The clonotype originates from a woman aged 40 to 55 in good health and CMV-seronegative. The sequenced sample was PBMCs. The bases read TGTGCCACCAGCAGACTAGCCTCAGATACGCAGTATTTT. Translation gives CATSRLASDTQYF.